Sequencing of this TCR beta chain was carried out in a study of response to subunit inactivated influenza vaccine. Points from the study as a whole: Each seasonal influenza vaccination recruits few new T cells, the authors suggested.

Germline loops: CDR1 SQVTM, CDR2 ANQGSEA. V lost 4 bases and J lost 0, with 13 bases in between. The CDR3 spans 15 residues. Concerning this clonotype itself: Antigen specificity is unknown.

TCRdb called the RT-PCR reads again in MiXCR, with one record for every CDR3 protein. There are around 760,000 distinct CDR3 sequences in the sample; about 15% occur only once, and 6% to 8% lies in the top ten. This material consisted of PBMCs from blood, taken 14 to 15 days before vaccination. The chain couples TRBV29-1 to TRBJ2-4; D is possibly TRBD1 (5 bases). This TCR derives from a man aged 50 to 60 who received an inactivated influenza vaccine. CDR3 sequence reads: CSVVWGELAKNIQYF. CDR3 coding DNA: TGCAGCGTTGTATGGGGCGAGTTAGCCAAAAACATTCAGTACTTC.